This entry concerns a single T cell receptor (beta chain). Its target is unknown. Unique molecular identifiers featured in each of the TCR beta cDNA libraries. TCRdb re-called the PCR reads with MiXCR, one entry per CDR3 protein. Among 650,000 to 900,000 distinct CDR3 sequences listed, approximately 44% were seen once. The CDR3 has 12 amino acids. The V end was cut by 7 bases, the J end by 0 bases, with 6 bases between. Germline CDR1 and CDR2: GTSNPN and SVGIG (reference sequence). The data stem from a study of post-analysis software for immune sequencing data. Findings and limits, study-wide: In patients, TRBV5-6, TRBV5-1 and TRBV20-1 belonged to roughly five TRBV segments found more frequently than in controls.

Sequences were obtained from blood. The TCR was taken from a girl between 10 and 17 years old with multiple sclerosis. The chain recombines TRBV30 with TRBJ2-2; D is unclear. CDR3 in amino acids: CALRPNTGELFF. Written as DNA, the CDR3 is TGTGCCTTAAGACCGAACACCGGGGAGCTGTTTTTT. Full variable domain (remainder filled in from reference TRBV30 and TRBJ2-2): SQTIHQWPATLVQPVGSPLSLECTVEGTSNPNLYWYRQAAGRGLQLLFYSVGIGQISSEVPQNLSASRPQDRQFILSSKKLLLSDSGFYLCALRPNTGELFFGEGSRLTVL.